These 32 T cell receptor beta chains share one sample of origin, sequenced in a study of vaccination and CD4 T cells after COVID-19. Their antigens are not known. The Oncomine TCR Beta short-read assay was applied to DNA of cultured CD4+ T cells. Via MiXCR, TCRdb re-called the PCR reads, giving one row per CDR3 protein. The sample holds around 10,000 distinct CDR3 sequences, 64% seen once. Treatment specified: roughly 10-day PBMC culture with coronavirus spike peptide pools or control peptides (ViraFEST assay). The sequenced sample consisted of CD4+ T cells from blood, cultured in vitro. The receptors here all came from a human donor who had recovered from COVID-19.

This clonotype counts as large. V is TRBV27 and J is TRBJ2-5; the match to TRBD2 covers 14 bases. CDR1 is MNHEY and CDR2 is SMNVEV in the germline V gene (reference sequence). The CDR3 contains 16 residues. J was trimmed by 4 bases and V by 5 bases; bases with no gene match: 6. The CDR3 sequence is CASSRGLAGGGETQYF. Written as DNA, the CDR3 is TGTGCCAGCAGTAGAGGACTAGCGGGAGGCGGAGAGACCCAGTACTTC.

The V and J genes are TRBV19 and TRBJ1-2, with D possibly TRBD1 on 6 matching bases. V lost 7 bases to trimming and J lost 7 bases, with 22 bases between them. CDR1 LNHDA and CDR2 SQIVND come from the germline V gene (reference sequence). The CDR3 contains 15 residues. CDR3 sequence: CASMPSGTKRLGYTF. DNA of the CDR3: TGTGCCAGTATGCCCTCCGGGACAAAAAGGCTTGGCTACACCTTC.

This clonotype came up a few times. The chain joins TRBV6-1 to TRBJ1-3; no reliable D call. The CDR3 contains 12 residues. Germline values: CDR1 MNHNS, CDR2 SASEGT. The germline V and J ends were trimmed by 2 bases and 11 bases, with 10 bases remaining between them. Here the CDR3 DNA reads TGTGCCAGCAGTGAATGGGAAATGGCCATATATTTT. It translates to CASSEWEMAIYF.

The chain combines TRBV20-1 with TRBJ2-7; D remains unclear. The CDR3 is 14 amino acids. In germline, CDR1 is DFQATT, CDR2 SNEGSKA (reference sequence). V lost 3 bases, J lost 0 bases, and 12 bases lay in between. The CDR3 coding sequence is TGCAGTGCTAGCTCAAGATACAGCTCCTACGAGCAGTACTTC. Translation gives CSASSRYSSYEQYF.

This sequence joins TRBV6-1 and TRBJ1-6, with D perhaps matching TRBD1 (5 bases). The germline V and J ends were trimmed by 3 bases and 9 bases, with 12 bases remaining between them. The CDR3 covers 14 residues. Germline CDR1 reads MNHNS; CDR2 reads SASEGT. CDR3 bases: TGTGCCAGCAGTGAGGGCAGGGAGAGTTCACCCCTCCACTTT. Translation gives CASSEGRESSPLHF.

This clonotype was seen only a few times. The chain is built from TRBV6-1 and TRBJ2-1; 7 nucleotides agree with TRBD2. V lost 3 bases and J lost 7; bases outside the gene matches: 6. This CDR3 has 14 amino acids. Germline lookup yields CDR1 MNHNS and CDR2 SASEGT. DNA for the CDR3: TGTGCCAGCAGTGACCTAGCGGAGGCGAATGAGCAGTTCTTC. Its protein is CASSDLAEANEQFF.

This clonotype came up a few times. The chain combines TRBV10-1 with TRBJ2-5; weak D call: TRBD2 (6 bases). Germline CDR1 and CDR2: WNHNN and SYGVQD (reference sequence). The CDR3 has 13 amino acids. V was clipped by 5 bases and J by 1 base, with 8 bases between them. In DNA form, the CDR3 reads TGCGCCAGCAGTCGGGACTTCCAAGAGACCCAGTACTTC. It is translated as CASSRDFQETQYF.

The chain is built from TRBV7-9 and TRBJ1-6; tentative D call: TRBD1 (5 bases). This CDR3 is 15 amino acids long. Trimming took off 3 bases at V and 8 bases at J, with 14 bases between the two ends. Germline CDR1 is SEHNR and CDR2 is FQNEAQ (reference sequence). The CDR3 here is CASSLGLGGDSPLHF. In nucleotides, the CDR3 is TGTGCCAGCAGCTTGGGACTCGGTGGGGATTCACCCCTCCACTTT. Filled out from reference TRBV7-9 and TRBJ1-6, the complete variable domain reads DTGVSQNPRHKITKRGQNVTFRCDPISEHNRLYWYRQTLGQGPEFLTYFQNEAQLEKSRLLSDRFSAERPKGSFSTLEIQRTEQGDSAMYLCASSLGLGGDSPLHFGNGTRLTVT.

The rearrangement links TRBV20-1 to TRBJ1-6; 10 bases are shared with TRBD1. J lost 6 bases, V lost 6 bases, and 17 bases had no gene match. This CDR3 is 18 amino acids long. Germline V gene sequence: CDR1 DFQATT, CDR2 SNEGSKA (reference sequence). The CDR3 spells CSAGDTGTGVFSNSPLHF. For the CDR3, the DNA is TGCAGTGCGGGAGACACCGGGACAGGGGTTTTTAGTAATTCACCCCTCCACTTT.

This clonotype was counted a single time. The CDR3 DNA sequence: TGCGCCAGCAGCCGGACCCGACAAAGCTTGGGGAATACGCAGTATTTT. As protein: CASSRTRQSLGNTQYF. V gene TRBV4-3 combines with J gene TRBJ2-3, with unresolved D. Trimming stripped 4 bases from V and 7 bases from J, with 21 bases between. Germline V gives CDR1 LGHNA, CDR2 YSLEER. The CDR3 is 16 amino acids.

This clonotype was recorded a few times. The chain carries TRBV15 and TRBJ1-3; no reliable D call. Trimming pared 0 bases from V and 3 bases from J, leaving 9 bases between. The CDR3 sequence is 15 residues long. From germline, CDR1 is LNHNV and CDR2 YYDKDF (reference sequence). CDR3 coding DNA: TGTGCCACCAGCAGAGATCGAAGTATTGGAAACACCATATATTTT. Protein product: CATSRDRSIGNTIYF. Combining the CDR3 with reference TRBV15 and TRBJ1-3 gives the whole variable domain DAMVIQNPRYQVTQFGKPVTLSCSQTLNHNVMYWYQQKSSQAPKLLFHYYDKDFNNEADTPDNFQSRRPNTSFCFLDIRSPGLGDTAMYLCATSRDRSIGNTIYFGEGSWLTVV.

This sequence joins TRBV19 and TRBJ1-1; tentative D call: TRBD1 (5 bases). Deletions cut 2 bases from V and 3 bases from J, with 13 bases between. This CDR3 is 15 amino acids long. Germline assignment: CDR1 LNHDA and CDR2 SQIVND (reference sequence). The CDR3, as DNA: TGTGCCAGTAGTATACGCGCAGGGAGTTACACTGAAGCTTTCTTT. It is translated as CASSIRAGSYTEAFF.

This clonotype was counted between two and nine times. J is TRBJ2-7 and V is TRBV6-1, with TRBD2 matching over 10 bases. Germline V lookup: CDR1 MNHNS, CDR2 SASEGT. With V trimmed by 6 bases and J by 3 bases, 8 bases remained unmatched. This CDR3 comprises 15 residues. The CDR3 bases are TGTGCCAGCAGAAAGGGTACTAGCGGGATCTACGAGCAGTACTTC. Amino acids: CASRKGTSGIYEQYF.

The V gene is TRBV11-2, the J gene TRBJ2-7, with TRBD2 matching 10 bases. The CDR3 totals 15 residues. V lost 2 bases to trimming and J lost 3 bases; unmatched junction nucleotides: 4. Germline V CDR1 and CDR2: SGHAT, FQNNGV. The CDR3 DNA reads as TGTGCCAGCAGCTTATTAGCGGGAGGCTTCTACGAGCAGTACTTC. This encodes CASSLLAGGFYEQYF.

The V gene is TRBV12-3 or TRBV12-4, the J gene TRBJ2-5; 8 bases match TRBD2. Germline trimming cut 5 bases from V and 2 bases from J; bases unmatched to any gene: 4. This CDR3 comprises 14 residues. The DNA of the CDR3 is TGTGCCAGCAGTGTGGCGGGGGGACAAGAGACCCAGTACTTC. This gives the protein CASSVAGGQETQYF.

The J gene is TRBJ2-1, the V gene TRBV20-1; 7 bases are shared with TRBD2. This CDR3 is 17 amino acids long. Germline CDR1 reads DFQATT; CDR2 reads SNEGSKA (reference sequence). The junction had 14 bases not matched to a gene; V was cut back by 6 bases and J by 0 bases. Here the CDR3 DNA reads TGCAGTGCCCCAGCGGGGATGGACACTTTCTCCTACAATGAGCAGTTCTTC. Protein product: CSAPAGMDTFSYNEQFF.

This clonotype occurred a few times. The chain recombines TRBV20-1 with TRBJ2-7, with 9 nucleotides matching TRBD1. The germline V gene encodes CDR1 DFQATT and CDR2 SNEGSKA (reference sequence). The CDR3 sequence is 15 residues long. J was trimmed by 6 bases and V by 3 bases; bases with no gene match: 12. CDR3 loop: CSARRRRDRDLEQYF. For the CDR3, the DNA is TGCAGTGCTAGGAGGAGAAGGGACAGGGATCTCGAGCAGTACTTC.

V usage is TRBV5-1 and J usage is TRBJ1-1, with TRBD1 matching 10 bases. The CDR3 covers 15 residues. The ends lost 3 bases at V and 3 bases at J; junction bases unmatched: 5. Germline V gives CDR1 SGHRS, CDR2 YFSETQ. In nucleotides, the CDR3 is TGCGCCAGCAGCTGGAGTGGACAGGGGGACACTGAAGCTTTCTTT. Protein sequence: CASSWSGQGDTEAFF.

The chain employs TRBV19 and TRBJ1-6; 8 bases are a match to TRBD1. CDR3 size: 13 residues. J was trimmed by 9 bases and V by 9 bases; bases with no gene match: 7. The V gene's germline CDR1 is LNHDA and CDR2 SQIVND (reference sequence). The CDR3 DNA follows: TGTGCCAGCTCCCCTGGACAGGGTTCACCCCTCCACTTT. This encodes CASSPGQGSPLHF.

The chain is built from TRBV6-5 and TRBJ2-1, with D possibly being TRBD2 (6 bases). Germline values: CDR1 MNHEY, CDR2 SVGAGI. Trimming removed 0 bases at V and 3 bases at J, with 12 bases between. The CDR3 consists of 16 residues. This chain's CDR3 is CASSYSGRGSYNEQFF. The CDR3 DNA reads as TGTGCCAGCAGTTACTCGGGGCGGGGTAGCTACAATGAGCAGTTCTTC.

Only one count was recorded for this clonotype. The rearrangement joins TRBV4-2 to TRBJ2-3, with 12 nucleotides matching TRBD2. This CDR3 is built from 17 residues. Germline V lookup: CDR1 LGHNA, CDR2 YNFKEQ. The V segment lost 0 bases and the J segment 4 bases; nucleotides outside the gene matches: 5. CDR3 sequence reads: CASSQDHLAGGPDTQYF. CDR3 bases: TGTGCCAGCAGCCAAGACCACCTAGCGGGAGGGCCAGATACGCAGTATTTT.

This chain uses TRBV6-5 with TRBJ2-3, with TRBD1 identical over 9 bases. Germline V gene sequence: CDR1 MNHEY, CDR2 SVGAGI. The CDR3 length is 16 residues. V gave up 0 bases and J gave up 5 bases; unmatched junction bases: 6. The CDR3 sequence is CASSYSGTGYGDTQYF. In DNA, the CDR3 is TGTGCCAGCAGTTACTCGGGGACAGGGTACGGAGATACGCAGTATTTT.

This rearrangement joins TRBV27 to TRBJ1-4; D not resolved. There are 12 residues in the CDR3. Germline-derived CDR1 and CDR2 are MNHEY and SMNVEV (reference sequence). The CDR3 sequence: CPRGGSNEKLFF. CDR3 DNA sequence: TGTCCTCGAGGAGGGTCTAATGAAAAACTGTTTTTT.

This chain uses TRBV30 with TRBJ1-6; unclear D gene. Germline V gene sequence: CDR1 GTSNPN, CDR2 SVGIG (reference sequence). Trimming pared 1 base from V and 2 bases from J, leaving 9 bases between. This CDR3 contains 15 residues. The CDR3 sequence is CAWSESAPYNSPLHF. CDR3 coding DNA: TGTGCCTGGAGTGAAAGCGCTCCCTATAATTCACCCCTCCACTTT.

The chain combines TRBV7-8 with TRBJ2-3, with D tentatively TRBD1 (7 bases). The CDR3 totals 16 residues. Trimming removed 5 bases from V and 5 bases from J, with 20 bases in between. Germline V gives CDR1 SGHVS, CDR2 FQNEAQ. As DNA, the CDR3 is TGTGCCAGCAGCACCCCCAGGAGACAGGGAGGAGATACGCAGTATTTT. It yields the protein CASSTPRRQGGDTQYF. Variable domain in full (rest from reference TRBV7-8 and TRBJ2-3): GAGVSQSPRYKVAKRGQDVALRCDPISGHVSLFWYQQALGQGPEFLTYFQNEAQLDKSGLPSDRFFAERPEGSVSTLKIQRTQQEDSAVYLCASSTPRRQGGDTQYFGPGTRLTVL.

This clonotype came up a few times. The CDR3 spells CASSLVRRQGREGYTF. In nucleotides, the CDR3 is TGTGCCAGCAGCTTAGTCCGTAGACAGGGGAGGGAGGGCTACACCTTC. The chain carries TRBV7-2 and TRBJ1-2, with TRBD1 matching over 8 bases. Germline lookup yields CDR1 SGHTA and CDR2 FQGNSA. CDR3 length: 16 residues. V was pared by 1 base and J by 8 bases, with 12 bases of the junction left unmatched.

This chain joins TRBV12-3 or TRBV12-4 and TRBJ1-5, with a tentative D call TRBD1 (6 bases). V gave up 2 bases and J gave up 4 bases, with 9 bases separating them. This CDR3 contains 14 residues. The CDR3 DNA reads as TGTGCCAGCAGTTTAAACAGGGCTAATCAGCCCCAGCATTTT. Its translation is CASSLNRANQPQHF.

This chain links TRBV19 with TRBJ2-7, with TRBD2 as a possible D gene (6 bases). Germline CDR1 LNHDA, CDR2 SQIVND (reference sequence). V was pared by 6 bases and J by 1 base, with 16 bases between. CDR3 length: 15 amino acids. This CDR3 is CASSLRGWSSYEQYF. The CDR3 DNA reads TGTGCCAGTAGCCTACGGGGGTGGTCTTCCTACGAGCAGTACTTC.

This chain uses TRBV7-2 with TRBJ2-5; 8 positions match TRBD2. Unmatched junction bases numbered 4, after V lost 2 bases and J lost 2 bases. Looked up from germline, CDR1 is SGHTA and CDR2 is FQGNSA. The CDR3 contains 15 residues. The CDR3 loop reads CASSLNPSGQETQYF. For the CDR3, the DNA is TGTGCCAGCAGCTTAAACCCTAGCGGGCAAGAGACCCAGTACTTC.

CDR3 in amino acids: CSAPDRSDEQFF. CDR3 sequence (DNA): TGCAGTGCTCCAGACAGGTCCGATGAGCAGTTCTTC. The rearrangement joins TRBV20-1 to TRBJ2-1; D is perhaps TRBD1 (6 bases). The CDR3 extends over 12 amino acids. Per the germline V gene, CDR1 is DFQATT and CDR2 is SNEGSKA (reference sequence). V lost 5 bases and J 8 bases, leaving 13 bases between the germline ends.

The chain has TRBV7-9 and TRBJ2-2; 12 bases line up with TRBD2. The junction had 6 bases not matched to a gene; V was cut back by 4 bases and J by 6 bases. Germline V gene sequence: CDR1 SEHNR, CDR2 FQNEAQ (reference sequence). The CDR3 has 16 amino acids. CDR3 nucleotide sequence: TGTGCCAGCAGCTGGCGACTAGCGGGAGTTCCCGGGGAGCTGTTTTTT. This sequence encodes CASSWRLAGVPGELFF.

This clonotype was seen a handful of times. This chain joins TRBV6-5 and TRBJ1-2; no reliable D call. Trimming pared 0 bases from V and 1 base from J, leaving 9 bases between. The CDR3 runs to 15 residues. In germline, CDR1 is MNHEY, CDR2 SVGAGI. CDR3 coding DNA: TGTGCCAGCAGTTACTCTGGGGAAGGTAACTATGGCTACACCTTC. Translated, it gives CASSYSGEGNYGYTF.